Below, 4 T cell receptor beta chains from the same sample are listed, as sequenced in a study of blood T cell repertoires in COVID-19 (TCRdb year 2020). The library was generated by the immunoSEQ multiplex PCR assay. Sourced from immuneACCESS, this table was stored by TCRdb with only in-frame sequences that have V and J called. A share of the clones is absent; for the studies checked, an unresolved V gene accounts for under half, and the remainder has no known explanation. The sample table shows around 300,000 clones, and roughly 89% are seen once. In total, the top ten clones hold over 3.5% of the sample. Sequenced material: PBMCs or T cells enriched from blood (not recorded which). The receptors were sampled from a woman aged 18-29 years with acute COVID-19.

This clone showed up just a few times. CDR3 bases: TGTGCCAGCAGCTCAGGACAGGCCAGTGGCTACACCTTC. Its protein product is CASSSGQASGYTF. This chain connects TRBV7-2 to TRBJ1-2; TRBD1 matches at 7 bases. The CDR3 consists of 13 residues. CDR1 is SGHTA, CDR2 FQGNSA, per germline. V lost 4 bases, J lost 7 bases, and 6 bases stayed unmatched. The entire variable domain, with the rest obtained from reference TRBV7-2 and TRBJ1-2, is as follows: GAGVSQSPSNKVTEKGKDVELRCDPISGHTALYWYRQSLGQGLEFLIYFQGNSAPDKSGLPSDRFSAERTGGSVSTLTIQRTQQEDSAVYLCASSSGQASGYTFGSGTRLTVV.

The rearrangement uses TRBV27 and TRBJ1-2, with D hard to call. Between the trimmed V and J ends, which lost 1 base and 2 bases, there was a span of 8 bases. CDR3 length equals 14 residues. The germline V gene has CDR1 MNHEY and CDR2 SMNVEV (reference sequence). The CDR3 coding sequence is TGTGCCAGCAGTTTATACGCTGAGAACTATGGCTACACCTTC. It is translated as CASSLYAENYGYTF.

The chain joins TRBV5-4 to TRBJ2-1; 8 nucleotides line up with TRBD2. Unmatched junction bases numbered 6, after V lost 4 bases and J lost 0 bases. The CDR3 sequence is 16 residues long. CDR1 and CDR2 (germline): SGHNT, YYREEE (reference sequence). This CDR3 reads CASSRGGDSSYNEQFF. The CDR3 region has the DNA TGTGCCAGCAGCCGGGGGGGAGACAGCTCCTACAATGAGCAGTTCTTC.

This chain connects TRBV29-1 to TRBJ1-6, with D possibly matching TRBD1 (5 bases). The germline CDR1 and CDR2 sequences are SQVTM and ANQGSEA. V was pared by 8 bases and J by 7 bases, with 15 bases between. This CDR3 region has 13 residues. This CDR3 reads CSPRARRNSPLHF. CDR3 sequence (DNA): TGCAGCCCCAGGGCCCGTAGGAATTCACCCCTCCACTTT. The full variable domain, in which reference TRBV29-1 and TRBJ1-6 provide the parts outside the CDR3, is SAVISQKPSRDICQRGTSLTIQCQVDSQVTMMFWYRQQPGQSLTLIATANQGSEATYESGFVIDKFPISRPNLTFSTLTVSNMSPEDSSIYLCSPRARRNSPLHFGNGTRLTVT.